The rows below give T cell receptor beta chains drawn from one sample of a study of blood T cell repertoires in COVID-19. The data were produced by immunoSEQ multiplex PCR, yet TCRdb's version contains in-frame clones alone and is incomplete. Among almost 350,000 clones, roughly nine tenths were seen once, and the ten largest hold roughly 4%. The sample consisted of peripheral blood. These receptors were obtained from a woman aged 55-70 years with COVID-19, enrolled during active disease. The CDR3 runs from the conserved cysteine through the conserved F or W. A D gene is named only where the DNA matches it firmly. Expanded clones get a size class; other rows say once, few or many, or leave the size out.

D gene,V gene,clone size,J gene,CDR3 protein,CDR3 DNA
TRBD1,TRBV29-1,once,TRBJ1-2,CSLGQGGGGYTF,TGCAGCTTGGGACAGGGTGGTGGTGGCTACACCTTC
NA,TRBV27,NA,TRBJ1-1,CASSRQSGGTEAFF,TGTGCCAGCAGTCGACAGTCCGGGGGCACTGAAGCTTTCTTT
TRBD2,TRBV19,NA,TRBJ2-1,CASSPSGGAFYNEQFF,TGTGCCAGTAGTCCTAGCGGGGGGGCTTTCTACAATGAGCAGTTCTTC
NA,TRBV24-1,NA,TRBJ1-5,CATSRVGNQPQHF,TGTGCCACCAGCAGGGTGGGGAATCAGCCCCAGCATTTT
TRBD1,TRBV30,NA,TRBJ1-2,CASTGVGGYTF,TGTGCCTCCACAGGGGTAGGAGGCTACACCTTC
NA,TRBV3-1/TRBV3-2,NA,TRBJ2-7,CASSQDTEPHEQYF,TGTGCCAGCAGCCAAGACACGGAGCCCCATGAGCAGTACTTC
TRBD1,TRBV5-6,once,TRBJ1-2,CASSLGWTGLGYTF,TGTGCCAGCAGCTTGGGGTGGACAGGGTTAGGCTACACCTTC
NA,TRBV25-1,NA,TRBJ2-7,CASSDHEGTYEQYF,TGTGCCAGCAGTGATCATGAGGGAACCTACGAGCAGTACTTC
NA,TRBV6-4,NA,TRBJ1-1,CASSENRKDTEAFF,TGTGCCAGCAGTGAAAACAGAAAGGACACTGAAGCTTTCTTT
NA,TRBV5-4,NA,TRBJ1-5,CASSIGGGTGSNQPQHF,TGTGCCAGCAGCATCGGTGGGGGGACGGGTAGCAATCAGCCCCAGCATTTT
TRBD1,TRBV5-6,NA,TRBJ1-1,CASSFPDRDTEAFF,TGTGCCAGCAGCTTTCCTGACAGGGACACTGAAGCTTTCTTT
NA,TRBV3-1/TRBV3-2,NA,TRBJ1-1,CASSLGRNTEAFF,TGTGCCAGCAGCCTGGGGAGGAACACTGAAGCTTTCTTT
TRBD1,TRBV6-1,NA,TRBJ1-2,CASSEIIGTVEGYTF,TGTGCCAGCAGTGAAATAATCGGGACAGTAGAGGGCTACACCTTC
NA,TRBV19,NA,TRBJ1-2,CASSSAIGNYGYTF,TGTGCCAGTAGCTCGGCGATCGGGAACTATGGCTACACCTTC
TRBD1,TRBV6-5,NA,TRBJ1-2,CASTRDRWNYGYTF,TGTGCCAGCACCCGGGACAGGTGGAACTATGGCTACACCTTC
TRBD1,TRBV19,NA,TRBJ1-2,CASSIGRTGSYGYTF,TGTGCCAGTAGTATAGGGCGGACAGGGTCATATGGCTACACCTTC
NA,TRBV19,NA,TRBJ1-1,CASSPIGRVPEAFF,TGTGCCAGTAGTCCCATCGGTCGGGTCCCTGAAGCTTTCTTT
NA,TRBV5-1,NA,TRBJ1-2,CASSLVSTTNYGYTF,TGCGCCAGCAGCTTGGTAAGCACGACTAACTATGGCTACACCTTC
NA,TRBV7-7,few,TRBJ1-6,CASSPDRNSPLHF,TGTGCCAGCAGCCCAGACAGGAATTCACCCCTCCACTTT
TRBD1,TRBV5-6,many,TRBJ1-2,CASSPGQGSGYTF,TGTGCCAGCAGCCCGGGACAGGGGAGTGGCTACACCTTC
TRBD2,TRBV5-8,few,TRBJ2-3,CASSLARLAGGRADTQYF,TGTGCCAGCAGCTTGGCCCGGCTAGCGGGAGGTCGAGCAGATACGCAGTATTTT
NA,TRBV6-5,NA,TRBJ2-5,CASSWRGGRLTQYF,TGTGCCAGCAGTTGGAGGGGGGGCCGATTGACCCAGTACTTC
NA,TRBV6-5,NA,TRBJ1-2,CASSGGFGDYGYTF,TGTGCCAGCAGCGGGGGGTTTGGCGACTATGGCTACACCTTC
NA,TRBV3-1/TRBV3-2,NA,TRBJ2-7,CASSPRSQGDDYEQYF,TGTGCCAGCAGCCCGCGGTCCCAAGGGGATGACTACGAGCAGTACTTC
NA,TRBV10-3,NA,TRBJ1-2,CAISGVREDGYTF,TGTGCCATCAGTGGGGTTCGAGAGGATGGCTACACCTTC
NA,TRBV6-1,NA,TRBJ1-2,CASSEAVTGYYTF,TGTGCCAGCAGTGAAGCAGTGACGGGTTACTACACCTTC
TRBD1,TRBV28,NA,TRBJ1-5,CASKTGAGNQPQHF,TGTGCCAGCAAGACAGGGGCGGGCAATCAGCCCCAGCATTTT
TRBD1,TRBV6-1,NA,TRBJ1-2,CASSERTGTGYGYTF,TGTGCCAGCAGTGAACGGACAGGGACGGGCTATGGCTACACCTTC
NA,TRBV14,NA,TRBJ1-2,CASSPQGYGYTF,TGTGCCAGCAGCCCGCAGGGATATGGCTACACCTTC
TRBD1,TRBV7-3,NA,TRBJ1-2,CASSIGTGHGYTF,TGTGCCAGCAGCATCGGGACAGGGCATGGCTACACCTTC
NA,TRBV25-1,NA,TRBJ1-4,CASTRGGAVSEKLFF,TGTGCCAGCACCCGAGGGGGGGCAGTCAGCGAAAAACTGTTTTTT
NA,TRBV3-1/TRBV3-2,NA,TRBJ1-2,CASSPIPGGVYGYTF,TGTGCCAGCAGCCCCATTCCGGGGGGCGTCTATGGCTACACCTTC
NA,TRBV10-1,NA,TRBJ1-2,CASSESTDYGYTF,TGCGCCAGCAGTGAGTCGACTGATTATGGCTACACCTTC
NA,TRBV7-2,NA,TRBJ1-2,CASSLAQGTYGYTF,TGTGCCAGCAGCTTAGCGCAGGGTACCTATGGCTACACCTTC
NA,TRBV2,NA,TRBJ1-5,CASSGEARLQPQHF,TGTGCCAGCAGCGGCGAGGCTCGGTTGCAGCCCCAGCATTTT
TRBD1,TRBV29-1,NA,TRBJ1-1,CSVAGTGKSEAFF,TGCAGCGTTGCCGGGACAGGGAAAAGCGAAGCTTTCTTT
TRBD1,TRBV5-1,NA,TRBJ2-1,CASSLEGAFWDEQFF,TGCGCCAGCAGCTTGGAGGGGGCATTCTGGGATGAGCAGTTCTTC
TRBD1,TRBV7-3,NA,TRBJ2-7,CASSLGQGRTYEQYF,TGTGCCAGCAGCCTCGGACAGGGTCGGACCTACGAGCAGTACTTC
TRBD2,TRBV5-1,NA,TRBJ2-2,CASSLPLTGGYTGELFF,TGCGCCAGCAGCTTGCCGTTGACCGGGGGGTATACCGGGGAGCTGTTTTTT
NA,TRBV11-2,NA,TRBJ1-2,CASSFDRWDGYTF,TGTGCCAGCAGCTTCGACAGGTGGGATGGCTACACCTTC
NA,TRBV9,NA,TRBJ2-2,CASSVVGETGELFF,TGTGCCAGCAGCGTAGTCGGGGAGACCGGGGAGCTGTTTTTT
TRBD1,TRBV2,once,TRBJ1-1,CASRWGQATEAFF,TGTGCCAGCAGGTGGGGACAGGCCACTGAAGCTTTCTTT
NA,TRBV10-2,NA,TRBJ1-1,CASSEYITENTEAFF,TGCGCCAGCAGTGAGTATATTACAGAAAACACTGAAGCTTTCTTT
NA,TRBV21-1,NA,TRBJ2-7,CASSKVSDLGGYEQYF,TGTGCCAGCAGCAAAGTTTCAGATCTAGGGGGCTACGAGCAGTACTTC
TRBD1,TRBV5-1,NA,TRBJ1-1,CASSTLTGGEIGNTEAFF,TGCGCCAGCAGCACCCTGACAGGGGGCGAAATAGGAAACACTGAAGCTTTCTTT
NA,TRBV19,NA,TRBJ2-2,CASSIIRQGQFSTGELFF,TGTGCCAGTAGTATTATCAGGCAGGGACAATTCTCCACCGGGGAGCTGTTTTTT
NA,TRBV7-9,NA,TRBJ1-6,CASSLILQGDSPLHF,TGTGCCAGCAGCTTAATTCTACAGGGAGATTCACCCCTCCACTTT
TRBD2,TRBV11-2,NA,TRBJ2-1,CASSPGLAYPPNEQFF,TGTGCCAGCAGCCCGGGACTAGCGTACCCCCCCAATGAGCAGTTCTTC
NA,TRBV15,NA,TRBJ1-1,CATSRQGNTEAFF,TGTGCCACCAGCAGACAGGGGAACACTGAAGCTTTCTTT